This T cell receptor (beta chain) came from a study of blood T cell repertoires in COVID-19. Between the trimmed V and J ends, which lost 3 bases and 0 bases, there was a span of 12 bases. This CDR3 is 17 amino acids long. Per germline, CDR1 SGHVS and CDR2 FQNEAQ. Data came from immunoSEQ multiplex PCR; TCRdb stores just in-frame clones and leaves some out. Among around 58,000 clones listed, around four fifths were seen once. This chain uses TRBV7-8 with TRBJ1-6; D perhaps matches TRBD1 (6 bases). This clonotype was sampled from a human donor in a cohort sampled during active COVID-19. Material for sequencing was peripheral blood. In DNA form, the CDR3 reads TGTGCCAGCAGCTTGGGAGGGGGAAGCTCCTATAATTCACCCCTCCACTTT. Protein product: CASSLGGGSSYNSPLHF.